This T cell receptor beta chain was sequenced during a study of CD8+CD57+ T cells in acquired aplastic anemia (dated by TCRdb to between 2018 and 2020). About the investigation overall: A mean of about 3.2 ug of DNA, ranging from roughly 0.19 to 27.4 ug, was extracted from sorted CD4+ and CD8+ cells. CD8+CD57+ expansion was defined as frequency above the mean frequency observed in healthy subjects.

On this clonotype: It lacks a known antigen. No base-level quality is on record; no much larger clone is a single base apart.

Broad study findings and their caveats: Roughly 30 CD8+ CDR3 sequences were found to be shared between patients and controls, but these sequences appeared to be highly expressed in patients and within the immunodominant clones of the patients. Patients and healthy controls showed no significant difference in CD8+ Simpson's diversity (P=0.060).

Its CDR3 holds 14 amino acids, cysteine through phenylalanine. Only CDR3 DNA is held: 42 bases, read in frame from base 1. In the germline V gene, CDR1 corresponds to SNHLY and CDR2 to FYNNEI. The V and J ends are trimmed by 5 bases and 2 bases, leaving 13 bases between them. Flow cytometry had shown CD8+CD57+ cell expansion in the patients selected for sequencing. Severe acquired aplastic anemia was diagnosed in all patients according to International Study of Aplastic Anemia and Agranulocytosis and Camitta criteria. Patients had received no therapy at the time of blood sampling. In this study, sorted CD4+ and CD8+ T cells from the blood of healthy subjects and of severe aplastic anemia patients had their TCR repertoires deep-sequenced. In the USA, patient enrollment took place under clinicaltrials.gov protocols 00001620, 01623167, 00001397, 00071045, 00081523 and 00961064. Ficoll-Paque density gradient centrifugation was used to isolate peripheral blood mononuclear cells. Before DNA extraction, CD4+ and CD8+ T cells were sorted by FACS or by magnetic beads.

Profiling of TCR beta VDJ combinations and CDR3 sequences used genomic DNA as the template. TCR repertoire sequencing was run on an Illumina HiSeq 2000. As for the authors' bioinformatics: Repertoire assessment relied on Simpson's diversity index, CDR3 size and DJ length profiles, and TRBV/TRBJ rearrangement plots. The most abundant DNA sequence in the deep sequencing data was taken as the immunodominant clone. CDR3 amino acid sequences were checked for sharing between subjects and were compared against published repertoires and the VDJdb database. TCRdb applied fastp at Q25 and MiXCR to the public reads, then kept only in-frame beta chains. Merged by CDR3 protein, the rows form single entries marked with the most common genes and DNA. TCRdb, rather than the study authors, made the V and J calls. The sample table holds about 190,000 distinct CDR3 sequences, of which 48% were seen once. The ten largest clones take up 8% to 10% of the sample.

The chain is assembled from TRBV2 and TRBJ2-7, with no confident D gene call. The sequencing sample was made of sorted CD4+, CD8+, or CD8+CD57+ T cells (not recorded which) from PBMCs. This clonotype was sampled from a human donor with aplastic anemia. The CDR3 reads CASSSISPPYEQYF. The nucleotides read TGTGCCAGCAGTTCTATCTCCCCCCCCTACGAGCAGTACTTC.